This TCR beta chain originates from a study of molecular identifiers for immune sequencing clone quantification. Previously described methods and listed TCR primers produced bulk TCR libraries. TCRdb fed the PCR reads into MiXCR, producing one record per CDR3 protein. The table lists tens of thousands of distinct CDR3 sequences, roughly a quarter of them singletons, with around 1.8% in the top ten. V gave up 9 bases and J gave up 3 bases, with 10 bases separating them. The CDR3 totals 11 residues. This sequence was found in a human donor in good health. Some libraries in this study had Jurkat cell RNA spiked in. Source material: naive CD8+ T cells from blood, with Jurkat cell RNA spiked in. Indicated subset: FACS-sorted CD8+CD4-CCR7+CD45RA+ naive T cells. The chain joins TRBV5-3 to TRBJ2-7, with D perhaps TRBD1 or TRBD2 (5 bases each). TRBV5-3 is marked as an open reading frame, function uncertain. The CDR3: CATSGSYEQYF. In DNA form, the CDR3 reads TGTGCCACTTCAGGGAGCTACGAGCAGTACTTC.